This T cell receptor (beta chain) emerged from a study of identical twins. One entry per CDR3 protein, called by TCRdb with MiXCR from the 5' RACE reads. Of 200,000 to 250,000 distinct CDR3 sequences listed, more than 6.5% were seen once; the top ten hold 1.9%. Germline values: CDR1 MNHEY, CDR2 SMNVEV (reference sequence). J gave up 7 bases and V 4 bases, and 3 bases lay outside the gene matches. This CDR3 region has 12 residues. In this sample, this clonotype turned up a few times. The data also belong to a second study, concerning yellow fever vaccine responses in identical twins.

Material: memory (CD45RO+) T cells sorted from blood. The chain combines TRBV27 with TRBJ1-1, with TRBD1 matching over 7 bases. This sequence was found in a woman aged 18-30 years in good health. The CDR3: CASSWQGGEAFF. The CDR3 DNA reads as TGTGCCAGCAGTTGGCAGGGGGGTGAAGCTTTCTTT.